These T cell receptor beta chains were read from a single sample in a study of cytomegalovirus exposure and HLA in healthy donors. The repertoire was sequenced with immunoSEQ multiplex PCR; TCRdb's copy has only in-frame clones and lacks some. The sample has about 140,000 clones, and its top ten clones hold 2.7%. What was sequenced was PBMCs. These receptors were obtained from a man aged 35 to 55 in good health and CMV-seronegative. CDR3s include the opening cysteine and the closing phenylalanine or tryptophan. Fields, in order: D gene, V gene, J gene, CDR3 DNA, CDR3 protein. The D gene is left open where the match is weak.

D: .
V: TRBV5-4
J: TRBJ1-3
DNA: TGTGCCAGCAGCTTAGGGAGGCCCAACTCTGGAAACACCATATATTTT
CDR3: CASSLGRPNSGNTIYF

D: TRBD2
V: TRBV19
J: TRBJ2-7
DNA: TGTGCCAGTGAGAGCGGGGGGAGCTCCTACGAGCAGTACTTC
CDR3: CASESGGSSYEQYF

D: .
V: TRBV19
J: TRBJ1-5
DNA: TGTGCCAGTAGTATAGCGGGAAGGCCCCAGCATTTT
CDR3: CASSIAGRPQHF

D: TRBD2
V: TRBV7-6
J: TRBJ2-5
DNA: TGTGCCAGCAGCTTAGCTGGCCAGCGGGGGGAGACCCAGTACTTC
CDR3: CASSLAGQRGETQYF

D: .
V: TRBV7-3
J: TRBJ2-3
DNA: TGTGCCAGCAGCTTATTATCGAGCACAGATACGCAGTATTTT
CDR3: CASSLLSSTDTQYF

D: TRBD2
V: TRBV7-3
J: TRBJ2-3
DNA: TGTGCCAGCAGCCCCGGACTAGCGGGGGCTATAGATACGCAGTATTTT
CDR3: CASSPGLAGAIDTQYF

D: .
V: TRBV27
J: TRBJ1-2
DNA: TGTGCCAGCAGTTTAAACAGGACCCCCTACTATGGCTACACCTTC
CDR3: CASSLNRTPYYGYTF

D: TRBD2
V: TRBV4-3
J: TRBJ2-2
DNA: TGCGCCAGCAGCTCCGGGACTAGCGGCCCCACCGGGGAGCTGTTTTTT
CDR3: CASSSGTSGPTGELFF

D: .
V: TRBV9
J: TRBJ1-1
DNA: TGTGCCAGCAGCGTAGAAAAGGGGGGGTCTAATGAAGCTTTCTTT
CDR3: CASSVEKGGSNEAFF

D: .
V: TRBV6-4
J: TRBJ2-2
DNA: TGTGCCAGCAGTGTCCTAGGGGTAGGCACCGGGGAGCTGTTTTTT
CDR3: CASSVLGVGTGELFF

D: .
V: TRBV4-2
J: TRBJ1-1
DNA: TGTGCCAGCAGCCAAGATCGGCGGGGGCGGAACACTGAAGCTTTCTTT
CDR3: CASSQDRRGRNTEAFF

D: .
V: TRBV19
J: TRBJ2-5
DNA: TGTGCCAGTAGCCCCCGGACGGGGATGGAGACCCAGTACTTC
CDR3: CASSPRTGMETQYF

D: TRBD1
V: TRBV11-2
J: TRBJ2-7
DNA: TGTGCCAGCATGGAGCAAGGGACAGGACCCCGGGAGCAGTACTTC
CDR3: CASMEQGTGPREQYF

D: .
V: TRBV19
J: TRBJ2-1
DNA: TGTGCCAGTAGTCCCGACAACAATGAGCAGTTCTTC
CDR3: CASSPDNNEQFF

D: .
V: TRBV11-3
J: TRBJ2-1
DNA: TGTGCCAGCAGCTTAGTTAGTAGCAGCAATGAGCAGTTCTTC
CDR3: CASSLVSSSNEQFF

D: TRBD1
V: TRBV7-9
J: TRBJ1-2
DNA: TGTGCCAGCAGCTCGAAGAATTCAGGGACAGGGGGCTACACCTTC
CDR3: CASSSKNSGTGGYTF

D: TRBD1
V: TRBV9
J: TRBJ1-3
DNA: TGTGCCAGCAGCGGACAGGGGGCGATTGGAAACACCATATATTTT
CDR3: CASSGQGAIGNTIYF

D: .
V: TRBV18
J: TRBJ1-6
DNA: TGTGCCAGCTCACCCCACAGTGATTCACCCCTCCACTTT
CDR3: CASSPHSDSPLHF

D: .
V: TRBV4-3
J: TRBJ2-7
DNA: TGCGCCAGCAGCGGAGGAGCAGGTCTGTTATACGAGCAGTACTTC
CDR3: CASSGGAGLLYEQYF

D: TRBD2
V: TRBV7-7
J: TRBJ2-1
DNA: TGTGCCAGCAGCTTAGATCTAGCGGGGGGAAGGAATGAGCAGTTCTTC
CDR3: CASSLDLAGGRNEQFF

D: TRBD1
V: TRBV2
J: TRBJ1-1
DNA: TGTGCCAGCGAACAGGGGGAGGGCACTGAAGCTTTCTTT
CDR3: CASEQGEGTEAFF

D: .
V: TRBV5-1
J: TRBJ1-6
DNA: TGCGCCAGCAGCTGGCGGGACGGAAGTAATTCACCCCTCCACTTT
CDR3: CASSWRDGSNSPLHF

D: .
V: TRBV4-1
J: TRBJ1-1
DNA: TGCGCCAGCAGCCAAGAACCGGGGATGAACACTGAAGCTTTCTTT
CDR3: CASSQEPGMNTEAFF

D: TRBD2
V: TRBV5-1
J: TRBJ2-1
DNA: TGCGCCAGCAGCTTGGATACTAGCGGGGCCAATGAGCAGTTCTTC
CDR3: CASSLDTSGANEQFF

D: TRBD1
V: TRBV2
J: TRBJ1-4
DNA: TGTGCCAGCAGTCTGACAGGGGCGGAAGCTAATGAAAAACTGTTTTTT
CDR3: CASSLTGAEANEKLFF

D: TRBD1
V: TRBV19
J: TRBJ2-7
DNA: TGTGCCAGTAGTGGTTATTCGGGACAGGGGCACGCTATCCAGTACTTC
CDR3: CASSGYSGQGHAIQYF

D: .
V: TRBV7-2
J: TRBJ2-5
DNA: TGTGCCAGCAGCTTAGCAAGCCAGGACAAAGAGACCCAGTACTTC
CDR3: CASSLASQDKETQYF

D: TRBD2
V: TRBV4-2
J: TRBJ2-7
DNA: TGTGCCAGCAGCCCTTCAAGCGGGGGGGCCTACGAGCAGTACTTC
CDR3: CASSPSSGGAYEQYF

D: TRBD1
V: TRBV29-1
J: TRBJ1-2
DNA: TGCAGCGTTGAGGGACAGACGGAACGGGGTGGCTACACCTTC
CDR3: CSVEGQTERGGYTF